This record concerns one TCR beta chain sequence. What it recognizes is unknown. Obtained from alopecia areata patients were lesional scalp punch biopsies along with peripheral blood. The germline V gene encodes CDR1 SGHTA and CDR2 FQGNSA. The CDR3 runs to 11 residues. Trimming cost V 3 bases and J 2 bases, with 2 bases left between them. The record originates from a study of CD8+ T cells in alopecia areata. On the study more broadly: In an open-label trial, patients got 5 to 10 mg tofacitinib twice daily. The protocol delivered tofacitinib for 6 to 18 months, then withdrew it for 6 months. Findings and caveats of the study: Higher clonality was seen in lesional scalp than in normal scalp, especially in alopecia totalis/universalis. Scalp sequencing also captures normal skin's resident alphabeta T cells.

TCR sequencing used cDNA made by reverse transcription of extracted RNA. Assay: immunoSEQ multiplex PCR; the TCRdb copy retains only in-frame clones and omits some. Of under 15,000 clones detected, over 60% appear once; the ten largest clones hold approximately 15%. The material sequenced was skin. This receptor was obtained from a human donor with alopecia areata. This sequence joins TRBV7-2 and TRBJ2-7, with D unresolved. The CDR3 reads CASSFTYEQYF. The CDR3 DNA reads TGTGCCAGCAGCTTCACCTACGAGCAGTACTTC. Together with reference TRBV7-2 and TRBJ2-7, the CDR3 gives the full variable domain: GAGVSQSPSNKVTEKGKDVELRCDPISGHTALYWYRQSLGQGLEFLIYFQGNSAPDKSGLPSDRFSAERTGGSVSTLTIQRTQQEDSAVYLCASSFTYEQYFGPGTRLTVT.